A single T cell receptor beta chain is shown here with its context. Amplified TCR beta CDR3 regions were obtained using RNA transcripts as template. RT-PCR in the first round used HTBI primers; a second-round multiplex PCR followed. TCRdb reprocessed the multiplex PCR reads via MiXCR and lists one record per CDR3 protein. The sample records 900,000 to 1,200,000 distinct CDR3 sequences, 35% to 45% being singletons. These data are taken from a study of Graves' ophthalmopathy and Graves' hyperthyroidism. The receptor's source is an adult man with Graves' hyperthyroidism. Sequenced sample: peripheral blood or thyroid tissue (not recorded which).

The CDR3 loop reads CASSVVDGSPLHF. The DNA of the CDR3 is TGTGCCAGCAGCGTAGTGGACGGTTCACCCCTCCACTTT. The gene calls are TRBV9 and TRBJ1-6; D gene ambiguous. CDR3 length: 13 amino acids. Trimming left V 0 bases short and J 9 bases short, with 7 bases between. Germline assignment: CDR1 SGDLS and CDR2 YYNGEE.